This record concerns one TCR beta chain sequence. Its specificity is unknown. These data belong to a study of cytomegalovirus exposure and HLA in healthy donors. Germline V gene sequence: CDR1 MNHNY, CDR2 SVGAGI (reference sequence). Trimming removed 7 bases from V and 6 bases from J, with 18 bases in between. CDR3 length: 15 residues. Findings and limits, study-wide: Across donors, sequencing depth was assumed by presence/absence analyses to be roughly uniform. According to a later analysis, donors in an Asian-associated ancestry cluster reportedly had fewer N-insertions than the 666-donor mean.

The study ran its PCR with 60 Vbeta and 13 Jbeta primers. Using immunoSEQ multiplex PCR, the repertoire was profiled, and TCRdb retains in-frame clones only, with some absent. The sample has 120,000 to 150,000 clones, over 70% seen once; the top ten hold about 5.6%. Sequenced material: PBMCs. V usage is TRBV6-6 and J usage is TRBJ2-2, with TRBD1 as a possible D gene (7 bases). The TCR originated in a man aged 30 to 39 in good health and CMV-seropositive. The CDR3 coding sequence is TGTGCCAGCACCTTGCGGGACAGCATGGCCGGGGAGCTGTTTTTT. This sequence encodes CASTLRDSMAGELFF.